These 32 T cell receptor beta chains were all obtained from the same sample, sequenced in a study of shared clonotypes between healthy human individuals. Only CD45RO-negative cells positively selected for CCR7 counted as naive CD8 cells, so terminally differentiated effector memory CD45RA+ cells were excluded. Assay used: immunoSEQ multiplex PCR; TCRdb lists only in-frame clones, some missing. The sample records about 2 million clones, about 95% being singletons. Sample: naive CD8+ T cells sorted from blood. The receptors here all came from a man younger than 35 in good health.

About this clone itself: The same CDR3 arises from other DNA sequences in this sample as well. The chain links TRBV9 to TRBJ2-1; perhaps TRBD2 as D (6 bases). Deletions cut 0 bases from V and 5 bases from J, with 9 bases between. The CDR3 length is 14 residues. Germline values: CDR1 SGDLS, CDR2 YYNGEE. The CDR3 protein is CASSVVAGNNEQFF. DNA of the CDR3: TGTGCCAGCAGCGTAGTCGCGGGAAACAATGAGCAGTTCTTC.

The J gene is TRBJ2-7, the V gene TRBV2, with D perhaps matching TRBD2 (5 bases). The CDR3 is made up of 13 amino acids. CDR1 and CDR2 from the germline V gene are SNHLY and FYNNEI. The V end lost 7 bases, the J end lost 3 bases, and 13 bases lay between the germline ends. The CDR3 here is CASTEGSGYEQYF. The CDR3 nucleotides read TGTGCCAGCACAGAGGGAAGCGGCTACGAGCAGTACTTC.

The rearrangement links TRBV6-5 to TRBJ2-1; 8 positions agree with TRBD1. CDR1 and CDR2 from the germline V gene are MNHEY and SVGAGI. The CDR3 length is 15 residues. The V segment lost 4 bases and the J segment 2 bases; nucleotides outside the gene matches: 4. The CDR3 sequence: CASSFQGATYNEQFF. In DNA form, the CDR3 reads TGTGCCAGCAGTTTTCAGGGGGCCACCTACAATGAGCAGTTCTTC.

The chain employs TRBV6-5 and TRBJ2-3; D unresolved. Germline V lookup: CDR1 MNHEY, CDR2 SVGAGI. CDR3 length equals 14 residues. The V end was cut by 6 bases, the J end by 4 bases, with 14 bases between. CDR3 bases: TGTGCCAGCAGCTCCTGGGTAGCTGCAGATACGCAGTATTTT. Translating it yields CASSSWVAADTQYF.

The chain links TRBV28 to TRBJ2-1; D unclear. Germline CDR1 MDHEN, CDR2 SYDVKM. Deletions cut 6 bases from V and 0 bases from J, with 12 bases between. This CDR3 has 15 residues. The CDR3 bases are TGTGCCAGCAGGGGTGGGAAAAGCTCCTACAATGAGCAGTTCTTC. Residues: CASRGGKSSYNEQFF.

The chain employs TRBV19 and TRBJ2-7; TRBD1 aligns across 8 bases. The V and J ends lost 6 bases and 5 bases, in that order; junction bases with no gene match: 6. Germline V gene sequence: CDR1 LNHDA, CDR2 SQIVND (reference sequence). CDR3 size: 13 residues. Written as DNA, the CDR3 is TGTGCCAGTAGCCCCGGGACAGGTCACGAGCAGTACTTC. Its protein is CASSPGTGHEQYF.

V is TRBV10-3 and J is TRBJ2-7; 16 bases agree with TRBD2. Germline lookup yields CDR1 ENHRY and CDR2 SYGVKD. V lost 8 bases, J lost 1 base, and 11 bases stayed unmatched. There are 18 residues in the CDR3. CDR3 amino acids: CAIWDPGLAGGPSYEQYF. DNA for the CDR3: TGTGCCATCTGGGACCCGGGACTAGCGGGGGGGCCATCCTACGAGCAGTACTTC.

The chain combines TRBV7-9 with TRBJ2-1; 14 nucleotides agree with TRBD2. In germline, CDR1 is SEHNR, CDR2 FQNEAQ (reference sequence). V dropped 5 bases and J dropped 5; count of bases not matched to a gene: 11. The CDR3 contains 18 residues. The CDR3: CASSPSPGTSGGHNEQFF. The CDR3 nucleotides are TGTGCCAGCAGCCCTAGTCCCGGGACTAGCGGGGGCCACAATGAGCAGTTCTTC.

As to this clone: Other DNA sequences from this sample encode an identical CDR3 as well. The chain carries TRBV6-5 and TRBJ2-2; D gene unclear. Trimming removed 0 bases from V and 1 base from J, with 6 bases in between. The CDR3 length is 15 residues. Germline CDR1 reads MNHEY; CDR2 reads SVGAGI. CDR3 residues: CASSYSIGNTGELFF. Here the CDR3 DNA reads TGTGCCAGCAGTTACTCGATAGGGAACACCGGGGAGCTGTTTTTT.

This sequence joins TRBV11-2 and TRBJ2-2; 9 bases align to TRBD2. The germline V gene has CDR1 SGHAT and CDR2 FQNNGV. The trim removed 2 bases at V and 4 bases at J, leaving 8 bases unmatched. The CDR3 covers 17 residues. CDR3 residues: CASSLWAGGPSTGELFF. CDR3 DNA sequence: TGTGCCAGCAGCTTATGGGCGGGAGGGCCGAGCACCGGGGAGCTGTTTTTT.

The J gene is TRBJ1-1, the V gene TRBV11-2; D is possibly TRBD1 (5 bases). The CDR3 loop spans 15 amino acids. The V gene lost 2 bases and the J gene lost 5 bases, with 15 bases spanning the gap. CDR1 is SGHAT and CDR2 is FQNNGV in the germline V gene. In DNA form, the CDR3 reads TGTGCCAGCAGCTTACTTGCAGGGAGGACGACTGAAGCTTTCTTT. This translates into CASSLLAGRTTEAFF.

A single count supports this clone. The J gene is TRBJ2-2, the V gene TRBV5-5; D remains unclear. The CDR3 is 14 amino acids. Trimming stripped 0 bases from V and 1 base from J, with 4 bases between. Germline CDR1 reads SGHKS; CDR2 reads YYEKEE (reference sequence). CDR3 sequence (DNA): TGTGCCAGCAGCTTGGCTCTGAACACCGGGGAGCTGTTTTTT. Translated: CASSLALNTGELFF.

For this clone: The identical CDR3 is also encoded by other nucleotide sequences in the sample. This chain links TRBV7-3 with TRBJ2-7; D remains unclear. This CDR3 is 13 amino acids long. V lost 3 bases and J lost 3, with 9 bases in between. From germline, CDR1 is SGHTA and CDR2 FQGTGA. Here the CDR3 DNA reads TGTGCCAGCAGCTTCGGCCCGAACTACGAGCAGTACTTC. Amino acid sequence: CASSFGPNYEQYF.

The chain employs TRBV9 and TRBJ1-1; TRBD1 matches 7 bases. Germline CDR1 reads SGDLS; CDR2 reads YYNGEE. V lost 4 bases and J lost 9; bases outside the gene matches: 12. The CDR3 is 14 amino acids. In DNA form, the CDR3 reads TGTGCCAGCAGCCCCCACGACAGGGCCGAACAAGCTTTCTTT. It yields the protein CASSPHDRAEQAFF.

The chain's CDR3 is CASSSVAGGQYEQYF. CDR3 DNA: TGTGCCAGCAGCTCGGTAGCGGGGGGGCAGTACGAGCAGTACTTC. The chain is built from TRBV7-9 and TRBJ2-7; 11 bases align to TRBD2. Unmatched junction bases numbered 6, after V lost 4 bases and J lost 4 bases. CDR1 is SEHNR and CDR2 is FQNEAQ in the germline V gene (reference sequence). This CDR3 is 15 amino acids long.

The V and J genes are TRBV2 and TRBJ2-3, with 16 bases identical to TRBD2. The CDR3 loop spans 17 amino acids. V was clipped by 2 bases and J by 4 bases; unmatched bases: 3. Germline V gives CDR1 SNHLY, CDR2 FYNNEI. CDR3 sequence (DNA): TGTGCCAGCAGTGAACTCGGGACTAGCGGGGGGGCAGATACGCAGTATTTT. This translates into CASSELGTSGGADTQYF.

The chain is built from TRBV4-1 and TRBJ1-2, with D possibly matching TRBD1 (6 bases). Between the trimmed V and J ends, which lost 4 bases and 1 base, there was a span of 13 bases. This CDR3 comprises 15 residues. Looked up from germline, CDR1 is MGHRA and CDR2 is YSYEKL. The CDR3 nucleotides are TGCGCCAGCAGCCCGCGACAGGTCGGTAACTATGGCTACACCTTC. Its protein product is CASSPRQVGNYGYTF.

The chain has TRBV6-1 and TRBJ2-2, with 7 bases that match TRBD1. The junction had 13 bases not matched to a gene; V was cut back by 7 bases and J by 2 bases. This CDR3 is built from 17 residues. CDR1 MNHNS and CDR2 SASEGT come from the germline V gene. CDR3 residues: CASNEGQPNPNTGELFF. In DNA form, the CDR3 reads TGTGCCAGCAATGAGGGACAGCCAAACCCTAACACCGGGGAGCTGTTTTTT.

The chain carries TRBV6-1 and TRBJ2-7; no clear D gene. In germline, CDR1 is MNHNS, CDR2 SASEGT. V was pared by 10 bases and J by 2 bases, with 12 bases between. This CDR3 spans 12 amino acids. The chain's CDR3 is CATRPGTYEQYF. CDR3 in DNA: TGTGCCACCCGCCCTGGAACCTACGAGCAGTACTTC.

The gene calls are TRBV5-4 and TRBJ2-7; no reliable D call. CDR3 length: 14 amino acids. V was pared by 1 base and J by 3 bases, with 11 bases between. Germline V CDR1 and CDR2: SGHNT, YYREEE (reference sequence). CDR3: CASSLRHASYEQYF. In DNA form, the CDR3 reads TGTGCCAGCAGCTTGCGACATGCCAGCTACGAGCAGTACTTC. The variable domain in full, with the rest retrieved from reference TRBV5-4 and TRBJ2-7, is ETGVTQSPTHLIKTRGQQVTLRCSSQSGHNTVSWYQQALGQGPQFIFQYYREEENGRGNFPPRFSGLQFPNYSSELNVNALELDDSALYLCASSLRHASYEQYFGPGTRLTVT.

This chain uses TRBV5-4 with TRBJ2-1; 8 bases are a match to TRBD2. J was trimmed by 7 bases and V by 0 bases; bases with no gene match: 6. CDR3 length: 15 residues. The germline V gene encodes CDR1 SGHNT and CDR2 YYREEE (reference sequence). The CDR3 coding sequence is TGTGCCAGCAGCTTGGACGGGAGGGCGAAGAATGAGCAGTTCTTC. Amino acids: CASSLDGRAKNEQFF. The variable domain in full, with the rest retrieved from reference TRBV5-4 and TRBJ2-1, is ETGVTQSPTHLIKTRGQQVTLRCSSQSGHNTVSWYQQALGQGPQFIFQYYREEENGRGNFPPRFSGLQFPNYSSELNVNALELDDSALYLCASSLDGRAKNEQFFGPGTRLTVL.

This clone was picked up one time. CDR3 protein: CASSTGGVDSPLHF. The CDR3 DNA reads as TGTGCCAGCAGCACAGGGGGCGTTGATTCACCCCTCCACTTT. The chain couples TRBV6-1 to TRBJ1-6; TRBD1 matches at 9 bases. Trimming removed 6 bases from V and 8 bases from J; junction bases left unmatched: 5. This CDR3 comprises 14 residues. Per the germline V gene, CDR1 is MNHNS and CDR2 is SASEGT.

This chain connects TRBV2 to TRBJ2-3; 10 nucleotides agree with TRBD2. This CDR3 spans 18 amino acids. The germline gives CDR1 SNHLY, CDR2 FYNNEI. With V trimmed by 4 bases and J by 2 bases, 12 bases remained unmatched. The CDR3, as DNA: TGTGCCAGCAGTGTTACCATACTAGCGGGGCTATTCACAGATACGCAGTATTTT. The encoded protein is CASSVTILAGLFTDTQYF.

This chain links TRBV7-9 with TRBJ2-3; D not resolved. The CDR3 has 14 residues. In germline, CDR1 is SEHNR, CDR2 FQNEAQ (reference sequence). V was cut by 5 bases and J by 3 bases, with 12 bases left in between. CDR3 sequence reads: CASSPDMVTDTQYF. The DNA of the CDR3 is TGTGCCAGCAGCCCCGACATGGTTACAGATACGCAGTATTTT.

The genes are TRBV11-2 and TRBJ1-5; TRBD1 is a possible D gene (5 bases). V was shortened by 3 bases and J by 5 bases, with 11 bases between the two germline ends. In germline, CDR1 is SGHAT, CDR2 FQNNGV. The CDR3 covers 14 residues. The DNA of the CDR3 is TGTGCCAGCAGCTTCGGGGGGATTGATCAGCCCCAGCATTTT. The encoded protein is CASSFGGIDQPQHF. The whole variable domain, filled in from reference TRBV11-2 and TRBJ1-5, reads EAGVAQSPRYKIIEKRQSVAFWCNPISGHATLYWYQQILGQGPKLLIQFQNNGVVDDSQLPKDRFSAERLKGVDSTLKIQPAKLEDSAVYLCASSFGGIDQPQHFGDGTRLSIL.

This sequence joins TRBV6-1 and TRBJ2-7, with a weak D call TRBD2 (7 bases). The germline CDR1 and CDR2 sequences are MNHNS and SASEGT. The CDR3 spans 15 residues. The ends were cut back, 2 bases at V and 0 bases at J, with 11 bases in the middle. The CDR3 loop reads CASSERGGASYEQYF. The CDR3 nucleotides are TGTGCCAGCAGTGAAAGGGGGGGCGCCTCCTACGAGCAGTACTTC.

This rearrangement joins TRBV19 to TRBJ2-6; 7 bases match TRBD1. CDR1 is LNHDA, CDR2 SQIVND, per germline (reference sequence). V trimming: 3 bases; J trimming: 2 bases; junction bases outside the gene matches: 13. The CDR3 contains 19 residues. The CDR3 loop is CASSILPGQQGAGANVLTF. The CDR3 nucleotides read TGTGCCAGTAGTATTCTACCGGGACAGCAGGGGGCTGGGGCCAACGTCCTGACTTTC.

In its sample, this clone was seen once. This sequence joins TRBV19 and TRBJ2-7; tentatively, D is TRBD1 or TRBD2 (5 bases each). V lost 7 bases, J lost 6 bases, and 19 bases lay in between. Germline V CDR1 and CDR2: LNHDA, SQIVND (reference sequence). This CDR3 has 14 amino acids. The CDR3 loop is CASKGEGIYGEQYF. CDR3 bases: TGTGCCAGTAAGGGAGAGGGGATTTACGGCGAGCAGTACTTC.

The chain carries TRBV6-6 and TRBJ2-2; 7 positions agree with TRBD2. Trimming removed 0 bases from V and 9 bases from J; junction bases left unmatched: 4. Germline V lookup: CDR1 MNHNY, CDR2 SVGAGI (reference sequence). The CDR3 sequence is 14 residues long. The CDR3 protein is CASSYSEGGWELFF. The DNA for the CDR3 is TGTGCCAGCAGTTACTCGGAGGGAGGGTGGGAGCTGTTTTTT.

This chain links TRBV4-3 with TRBJ2-7, with D uncertain. Germline values: CDR1 LGHNA, CDR2 YSLEER. The CDR3 runs 15 residues. Trimming stripped 1 base from V and 1 base from J, with 11 bases between. The CDR3 DNA reads TGCGCCAGCAGCCAAGGGGTCCAGACTTCCTACGAGCAGTACTTC. This gives the protein CASSQGVQTSYEQYF.

To note about this clone: At the DNA level, this CDR3 is encoded by other sequences in the same sample as well. This sequence joins TRBV6-1 and TRBJ2-7; 12 bases line up with TRBD1. CDR3 length: 14 residues. Losses at the gene ends were 6 bases for V and 5 bases for J; bases not matched to a gene: 5. Germline values: CDR1 MNHNS, CDR2 SASEGT. The CDR3 DNA follows: TGTGCCAGCAGCCCGGGACAGGGGGCCCACGAGCAGTACTTC. It codes for CASSPGQGAHEQYF.

The chain combines TRBV6-5 with TRBJ2-7; D may correspond to TRBD1 or TRBD2 (5 bases each). Trimming left V 4 bases short and J 1 base short, with 14 bases between. Germline V CDR1 and CDR2: MNHEY, SVGAGI. CDR3 size: 15 residues. Here the CDR3 reads CASSFLGTHSYEQYF. The CDR3 region has the DNA TGTGCCAGCAGTTTCCTAGGGACGCATTCCTACGAGCAGTACTTC.